The 16 T cell receptor beta chains below were found in one sample sequenced in a study of blood T cell repertoires in COVID-19. Repertoires were generated with immunoSEQ multiplex PCR, while TCRdb's copy carries only in-frame clones and drops some. This table holds some 190,000 clones, under 90% found once. The sequencing input was peripheral blood. These receptors were taken from an elderly woman with active or convalescent COVID-19.

V is TRBV6-5 and J is TRBJ1-3, with 9 bases that match TRBD1. With V trimmed by 5 bases and J by 7 bases, 3 bases remained unmatched. Germline lookup yields CDR1 MNHEY and CDR2 SVGAGI. The CDR3 has 13 residues. The CDR3 nucleotides are TGTGCCAGCAGTCGGGACAGGGAGAACACCATATATTTT. It encodes CASSRDRENTIYF.

The chain carries TRBV5-1 and TRBJ1-5; possibly TRBD1 for D (6 bases). Trimming removed 0 bases at V and 7 bases at J, with 8 bases between. CDR1 is SGHRS and CDR2 is YFSETQ in the germline V gene. This CDR3 has 13 amino acids. The CDR3 coding sequence is TGCGCCAGCAGCTTGGACAGGGCCCAGCCCCAGCATTTT. This encodes CASSLDRAQPQHF.

The rearrangement links TRBV9 to TRBJ2-2, with D tentatively TRBD2 (6 bases). The V gene lost 5 bases and the J gene lost 5 bases, with 16 bases spanning the gap. Germline V CDR1 and CDR2: SGDLS, YYNGEE. This CDR3 has 15 amino acids. The CDR3 DNA reads as TGTGCCAGCAGTGCTCGGCGGGATGGGACCGGGGAGCTGTTTTTT. Protein: CASSARRDGTGELFF.

The chain links TRBV19 to TRBJ2-4; 9 nucleotides match TRBD1. The junction had 6 bases not matched to a gene; V was cut back by 5 bases and J by 4 bases. CDR1 and CDR2 from the germline V gene are LNHDA and SQIVND (reference sequence). The CDR3 has 15 amino acids. CDR3 sequence: CASSEQGADKNIQYF. The CDR3 coding sequence is TGTGCCAGTAGTGAACAGGGGGCTGATAAAAACATTCAGTACTTC.

This clone was counted between two and nine times. The chain couples TRBV10-1 to TRBJ1-3, with D possibly being TRBD1 (5 bases). The CDR3 has 18 residues. Trimming cost V 1 base and J 1 base, with 17 bases left between them. Germline CDR1 is WNHNN and CDR2 is SYGVQD (reference sequence). As DNA, the CDR3 is TGCGCCAGCAGTGAGTGTAAGGTAGGGGATAAATCTGGAAACACCATATATTTT. This gives the protein CASSECKVGDKSGNTIYF.

The CDR3 nucleotides read TGTGCCATCAGTGCCGCAGGGACTAGCGGGGACTACGAGCAGTACTTC. Residues: CAISAAGTSGDYEQYF. The rearrangement joins TRBV10-3 to TRBJ2-7; 13 bases fit TRBD2. Germline V gene sequence: CDR1 ENHRY, CDR2 SYGVKD. This CDR3 is 16 amino acids long. Germline trimming cut 4 bases from V and 3 bases from J; bases unmatched to any gene: 6.

The V and J genes are TRBV7-2 and TRBJ1-3; possibly TRBD1 for D (6 bases). Per germline, CDR1 SGHTA and CDR2 FQGNSA. This CDR3 spans 15 amino acids. Trimming pared 3 bases from V and 4 bases from J, leaving 13 bases between. CDR3 protein: CASSFSQGLGNTIYF. The CDR3 DNA sequence: TGTGCCAGCAGCTTTTCACAGGGCCTCGGAAACACCATATATTTT. The whole variable domain, remainder taken from reference TRBV7-2 and TRBJ1-3, is GAGVSQSPSNKVTEKGKDVELRCDPISGHTALYWYRQSLGQGLEFLIYFQGNSAPDKSGLPSDRFSAERTGGSVSTLTIQRTQQEDSAVYLCASSFSQGLGNTIYFGEGSWLTVV.

The rearrangement uses TRBV10-1 and TRBJ2-3, with a possible D match to TRBD2 (6 bases). Trimming pared 7 bases from V and 3 bases from J, leaving 11 bases between. The CDR3 is 13 amino acids. Germline CDR1 WNHNN, CDR2 SYGVQD (reference sequence). CDR3 nucleotides: TGCGCCAGCATGCGGGATGGGACAGATACGCAGTATTTT. Its translation: CASMRDGTDTQYF.

The CDR3 DNA follows: TGCGCCAGCAGCTTGGACAGCCGATATTACGAGCAGTACTTC. It specifies CASSLDSRYYEQYF. The V and J genes are TRBV5-1 and TRBJ2-7; D uncertain. Germline-derived CDR1 and CDR2 are SGHRS and YFSETQ. CDR3 length: 14 amino acids. Trimming cost V 0 bases and J 4 bases, with 11 bases left between them.

The chain links TRBV3-1 (or the pseudogene TRBV3-2) to TRBJ1-2; tentatively, D is TRBD1 (6 bases). CDR3 size: 14 residues. Deletions cut 5 bases from V and 5 bases from J, with 15 bases between. Per germline, CDR1 LGHDT and CDR2 YNNKEL (reference sequence). The CDR3 loop is CASSNRTATYGYTF. CDR3 bases: TGTGCCAGCAGCAACAGGACAGCTACTTATGGCTACACCTTC.

The chain uses TRBV2 and TRBJ2-5; D gene uncertain. The germline CDR1 and CDR2 sequences are SNHLY and FYNNEI. The CDR3 has 11 residues. The ends were cut back, 7 bases at V and 0 bases at J, with 3 bases in the middle. As DNA, the CDR3 is TGTGCCAGCACCTACCAAGAGACCCAGTACTTC. It translates to CASTYQETQYF.

The chain joins TRBV19 to TRBJ1-5; 11 nucleotides match TRBD1. V shed 10 bases and J 2 bases; nucleotides not matched to a gene: 7. Germline CDR1 reads LNHDA; CDR2 reads SQIVND (reference sequence). The CDR3 has 15 amino acids. CDR3: CATRDRGVGNQPQHF. The CDR3 DNA is TGTGCCACGCGGGACAGGGGGGTTGGCAATCAGCCCCAGCATTTT. The variable domain in full, with the rest retrieved from reference TRBV19 and TRBJ1-5, is DGGITQSPKYLFRKEGQNVTLSCEQNLNHDAMYWYRQDPGQGLRLIYYSQIVNDFQKGDIAEGYSVSREKKESFPLTVTSAQKNPTAFYLCATRDRGVGNQPQHFGDGTRLSIL.

The chain recombines TRBV19 with TRBJ2-3; D may be TRBD2 (5 bases). Trimming pared 4 bases from V and 0 bases from J, leaving 14 bases between. In germline, CDR1 is LNHDA, CDR2 SQIVND (reference sequence). The CDR3 extends over 16 amino acids. The CDR3 DNA is TGTGCCAGTAGTACCGCGGGTGGCTGGAGCACAGATACGCAGTATTTT. Protein sequence: CASSTAGGWSTDTQYF.

The gene calls are TRBV6-5 and TRBJ2-5, with a possible D match to TRBD2 (6 bases). The length of the CDR3 is 15 residues. V was trimmed by 6 bases and J by 2 bases, leaving 16 bases between them. Germline V gene sequence: CDR1 MNHEY, CDR2 SVGAGI. CDR3 in amino acids: CASSYRVGTQETQYF. In DNA form, the CDR3 reads TGTGCCAGCAGCTATAGGGTAGGGACTCAAGAGACCCAGTACTTC.

The rearrangement links TRBV6-5 to TRBJ2-4; D possibly corresponds to TRBD2 (5 bases). The germline gives CDR1 MNHEY, CDR2 SVGAGI. V dropped 3 bases and J dropped 2 bases, with 11 bases sitting between them. The CDR3 covers 15 residues. In nucleotides, the CDR3 is TGTGCCAGCAGTTATAGTAGGAGGACCAAAAACATTCAGTACTTC. Its protein product is CASSYSRRTKNIQYF.

The chain combines TRBV3-1 (or the pseudogene TRBV3-2) with TRBJ1-1; the D is unclear. V lost 3 bases, J lost 6 bases, and 14 bases lay in between. The CDR3 runs 14 residues. Per germline, CDR1 LGHDT and CDR2 YNNKEL (reference sequence). DNA for the CDR3: TGTGCCAGCAGCCAGGCGGGCGAGAAGGCTGAAGCTTTCTTT. Amino acid sequence: CASSQAGEKAEAFF.